Listed here is a single T cell receptor (beta chain). The sample belongs to a study of shared clonotypes between healthy human individuals. Across the study: With ages of 18 to 49, the donors were a couple of women and three men.

Trimming removed 3 bases from V and 4 bases from J; junction bases left unmatched: 12. The CDR3 loop spans 17 amino acids. The germline V gene encodes CDR1 ENHRY and CDR2 SYGVKD. Around 86 million PBMCs went into genomic DNA for unsorted samples. Execution of the assay was at deep level. Ten immunoSEQ deep assay plates were used to sequence the DNA of unsorted PBMCs. The method was immunoSEQ multiplex PCR; TCRdb's version includes in-frame clones alone and lacks a portion of them. The table has more than 400,000 clones, about 78% seen once. The clonotype comes from a woman aged 40-49 years in good health. Some clones in this sample may be carry-over from other donors' samples. The chain couples TRBV10-3 to TRBJ2-3, with 8 positions matching TRBD1. The sample comprised PBMCs. CDR3 DNA: TGTGCCATCAGTGATAGGGCTGGACAGGGATTGGCAGATACGCAGTATTTT. Translating gives CAISDRAGQGLADTQYF.